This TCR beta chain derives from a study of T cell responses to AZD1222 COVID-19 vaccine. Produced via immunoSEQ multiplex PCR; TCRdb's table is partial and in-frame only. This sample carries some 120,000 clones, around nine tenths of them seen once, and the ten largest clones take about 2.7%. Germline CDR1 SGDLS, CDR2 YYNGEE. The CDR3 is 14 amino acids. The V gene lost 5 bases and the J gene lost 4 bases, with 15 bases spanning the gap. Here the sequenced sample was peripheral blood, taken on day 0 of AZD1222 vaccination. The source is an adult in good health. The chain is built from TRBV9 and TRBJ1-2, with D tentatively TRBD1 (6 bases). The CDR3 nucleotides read TGTGCCAGCAGTTTTTTGGGGGCAGGCTATGGCTACACCTTC. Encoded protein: CASSFLGAGYGYTF.